This TCR beta chain comes out of a study of T cells in women clearing cervical HPV infection. Some clones are missing from TCRdb's copy, which holds only in-frame ones; the method was immunoSEQ multiplex PCR. With 25,000 to 35,000 clones in the sample, the ten largest clones hold about a sixth. Regarding this clone: The missing CDR3 end, 3 residues past where the read stops, is filled in from the germline J gene.

The germline V gene has CDR1 SGHVS and CDR2 FQNEAQ. The CDR3 has 13 residues. V gave up 7 bases and J gave up 4 bases; unmatched junction bases: 5. The specimen was blood buffy coat. This receptor was taken from a woman aged 18-69 years with a cervical HPV16 infection that either progressed to CIN3+ or cleared (not recorded which). V gene TRBV7-8 combines with J gene TRBJ2-7; the match to TRBD1 covers 9 bases. This chain's CDR3 is CASNTGTGYEQYF. The CDR3 bases that were read are TGTGCCAGCAATACCGGGACAGGGTACGAG.